The rows below give T cell receptor beta chains drawn from one sample of a study of T cells in Graves' hyperthyroidism and ophthalmopathy. TCRdb re-called the multiplex PCR reads with MiXCR, one entry per CDR3 protein. Found here are 600,000 to 700,000 distinct CDR3 sequences, roughly 14% of them singletons; the top ten hold 3.5% to 4.5%. Input material: blood. The receptors here all came from a woman aged 40 to 49 with Graves' ophthalmopathy. CDR3s include the opening cysteine and the closing phenylalanine or tryptophan. Each record gives: V gene, D gene, J gene, clone size, CDR3 DNA, CDR3 protein. D genes are given only for firm matches. Size is omitted from some rows. Given values are once, few, many or a class for expanded clones.

v_call: TRBV30
d_call: NA
j_call: TRBJ1-5
clone_size: many
cdr3_nt: TGTGCCTGGAGTCCGGGTAGTGGGTATCAGCCCCAGCATTTT
cdr3_aa: CAWSPGSGYQPQHF

v_call: TRBV11-2
d_call: NA
j_call: TRBJ2-7
clone_size: many
cdr3_nt: TGTGCCAGCAGCTATTTCCTCGGTAGCTCCTACGAGCAGTACTTC
cdr3_aa: CASSYFLGSSYEQYF

v_call: TRBV28
d_call: NA
j_call: TRBJ2-5
clone_size: few
cdr3_nt: TGTGCCAGCAGTTGGGGAGGGGGGAAAATGAAGACCCAGTACTTC
cdr3_aa: CASSWGGGKMKTQYF

v_call: TRBV5-1
d_call: NA
j_call: TRBJ2-5
clone_size: NA
cdr3_nt: TGCGCCAGCAGCTTGGGCCGGTTGGGGGCCCAAGAGACCCAGTACTTC
cdr3_aa: CASSLGRLGAQETQYF

v_call: TRBV12-3/TRBV12-4
d_call: TRBD2
j_call: TRBJ2-4
clone_size: many
cdr3_nt: TGTGCCAGCAGTTCCACTAGCGGCTTAGCCAAAAACATTCAGTACTTC
cdr3_aa: CASSSTSGLAKNIQYF

v_call: TRBV19
d_call: TRBD2
j_call: TRBJ2-2
clone_size: NA
cdr3_nt: TGTGCCAGTAGTACGGGACTAGCACCCACCGGGGAGCTGTTTTTT
cdr3_aa: CASSTGLAPTGELFF

v_call: TRBV4-1
d_call: NA
j_call: TRBJ2-4
clone_size: many
cdr3_nt: TGCGCCAGCAGCCAAGGAGCAGGGGAGACCAAAAACATTCAGTACTTC
cdr3_aa: CASSQGAGETKNIQYF

v_call: TRBV24-1
d_call: NA
j_call: TRBJ2-6
clone_size: NA
cdr3_nt: TGTGCCATCGGTGGGACGGGACTCTCTGGGGCCAACGTCCTGACTTTC
cdr3_aa: CAIGGTGLSGANVLTF

v_call: TRBV20-1
d_call: NA
j_call: TRBJ2-7
clone_size: few
cdr3_nt: TGCAGTGCTAGGACAGTGCGCTCCTACGAGCAGTACTTC
cdr3_aa: CSARTVRSYEQYF

v_call: TRBV27
d_call: NA
j_call: TRBJ2-7
clone_size: many
cdr3_nt: TGTGCCAGCAGTTGGAGGGGTGATGCTTACGAGCAGTACTTC
cdr3_aa: CASSWRGDAYEQYF

v_call: TRBV6-5
d_call: TRBD1
j_call: TRBJ1-1
clone_size: NA
cdr3_nt: TGTGCCAGCGGCCGGGACAGGGCTTTCTTT
cdr3_aa: CASGRDRAFF

v_call: TRBV30
d_call: TRBD1
j_call: TRBJ2-5
clone_size: many
cdr3_nt: TGTGCCTGGAGTGGGGGACAGAGACCCTTAGAGACCCAGTACTTC
cdr3_aa: CAWSGGQRPLETQYF

v_call: TRBV20-1
d_call: NA
j_call: TRBJ2-7
clone_size: many
cdr3_nt: TGCAGTGCATCAAAGACCGTCTACGAGCAGTACTTC
cdr3_aa: CSASKTVYEQYF

v_call: TRBV30
d_call: NA
j_call: TRBJ2-5
clone_size: many
cdr3_nt: TGTGCCTGGAGGGCGATTGGGGAGACCCAGTACTTC
cdr3_aa: CAWRAIGETQYF

v_call: TRBV14
d_call: NA
j_call: TRBJ1-1
clone_size: many
cdr3_nt: TGTGCCAGCAGCCAAGAATGGGGTATGAACACTGAAGCTTTCTTT
cdr3_aa: CASSQEWGMNTEAFF

v_call: TRBV2
d_call: NA
j_call: TRBJ1-5
clone_size: many
cdr3_nt: TGTGCCAGCAGTGCTTGGACAGTCAATCAGCCCCAGCATTTT
cdr3_aa: CASSAWTVNQPQHF

v_call: TRBV2
d_call: TRBD1
j_call: TRBJ2-7
clone_size: many
cdr3_nt: TGTGCCAGCAGTGAGTCGGGACAGGGCTACGAGCAGTACTTC
cdr3_aa: CASSESGQGYEQYF

v_call: TRBV6-1
d_call: TRBD2
j_call: TRBJ2-7
clone_size: many
cdr3_nt: TGTGCCAGCAGTGAAGTCCCTAGCGGGAGGGGATACTTCTCCTACGAGCAGTACTTC
cdr3_aa: CASSEVPSGRGYFSYEQYF

v_call: TRBV19
d_call: NA
j_call: TRBJ2-2
clone_size: NA
cdr3_nt: TGTGCCAGTAGTATAGGGTGGGAACTCACCGGGGAGCTGTTTTTT
cdr3_aa: CASSIGWELTGELFF

v_call: TRBV6-2/TRBV6-3
d_call: TRBD2
j_call: TRBJ2-7
clone_size: NA
cdr3_nt: TGTGCCAGCAATGAGCGGGGGGCTACCTACGAGCAGTACTTC
cdr3_aa: CASNERGATYEQYF

v_call: TRBV2
d_call: NA
j_call: TRBJ2-6
clone_size: many
cdr3_nt: TGTGCCAGCAATCTCAACTCTGGGGCCAACGTCCTGACTTTC
cdr3_aa: CASNLNSGANVLTF

v_call: TRBV19
d_call: NA
j_call: TRBJ2-2
clone_size: NA
cdr3_nt: TGTGCCAGTAGCCGGGGACACCGGGCCGGGGAGCTGTTTTTT
cdr3_aa: CASSRGHRAGELFF

v_call: TRBV20-1
d_call: NA
j_call: TRBJ2-2
clone_size: few
cdr3_nt: TGCAGTGCTAGACGGGCCTCCACCGGGGAGCTGTTTTTT
cdr3_aa: CSARRASTGELFF

v_call: TRBV20-1
d_call: NA
j_call: TRBJ2-5
clone_size: NA
cdr3_nt: TGCAGTGCTAGATACAGGGCCGGGGAGACCCAGTACTTC
cdr3_aa: CSARYRAGETQYF

v_call: TRBV9
d_call: NA
j_call: TRBJ1-1
clone_size: NA
cdr3_nt: TGTGCCAGCAGCGCCAACATTTACACTGAAGCTTTCTTT
cdr3_aa: CASSANIYTEAFF

v_call: TRBV6-2/TRBV6-3
d_call: NA
j_call: TRBJ1-2
clone_size: many
cdr3_nt: TGTGCCAGCAGTTCGTCCCGTACTAACTATGGCTACACCTTC
cdr3_aa: CASSSSRTNYGYTF

v_call: TRBV28
d_call: NA
j_call: TRBJ1-5
clone_size: few
cdr3_nt: TGTGCCAGCGGGGGTGGTGGGTATAGCAATCAGCCCCAGCATTTT
cdr3_aa: CASGGGGYSNQPQHF